This T cell receptor (beta chain) came from a study of blood T cell repertoires in COVID-19. Study in general: Both acute and convalescent COVID-19 samples were obtained from the United States, Italy and Spain. Sample material is recorded as cDNA or gDNA derived from T cells, B-cell-depleted T cells, or PBMCs.

Per the study methods: How many nucleated cells were present was estimated from reference gene primer amplification. Assay: immunoSEQ multiplex PCR; the TCRdb copy retains only in-frame clones and omits some. The V and J calls and clone size come from that table; D and trimming were worked out from the DNA. The sample contains about 160,000 clones, 65% to 85% of which appear only once. V gave up 6 bases and J gave up 3 bases; unmatched junction bases: 2. The CDR3 totals 13 residues. Germline V CDR1 and CDR2: SQVTM, ANQGSEA. This TCR was sampled from a woman of 80 years or more with acute or convalescent COVID-19. Sequenced material: peripheral blood. The rearrangement uses TRBV29-1 and TRBJ2-7, with 13 bases identical to TRBD2. In nucleotides, the CDR3 is TGCAGCGTCGGGACTAGCGGGATCTACGAGCAGTACTTC. Amino acid sequence: CSVGTSGIYEQYF.